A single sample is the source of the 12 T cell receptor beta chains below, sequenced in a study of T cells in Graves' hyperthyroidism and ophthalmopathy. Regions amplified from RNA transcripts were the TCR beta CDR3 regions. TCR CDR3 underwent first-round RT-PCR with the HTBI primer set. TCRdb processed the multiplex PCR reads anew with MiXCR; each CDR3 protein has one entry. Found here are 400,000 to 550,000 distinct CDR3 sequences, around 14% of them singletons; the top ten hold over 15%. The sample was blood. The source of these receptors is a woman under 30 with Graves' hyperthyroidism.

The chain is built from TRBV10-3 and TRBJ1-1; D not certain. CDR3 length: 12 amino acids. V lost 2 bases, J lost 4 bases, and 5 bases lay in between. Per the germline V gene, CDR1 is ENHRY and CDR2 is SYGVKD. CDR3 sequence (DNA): TGTGCCATCAGTGAGGAATTCACTGAAGCTTTCTTT. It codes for CAISEEFTEAFF.

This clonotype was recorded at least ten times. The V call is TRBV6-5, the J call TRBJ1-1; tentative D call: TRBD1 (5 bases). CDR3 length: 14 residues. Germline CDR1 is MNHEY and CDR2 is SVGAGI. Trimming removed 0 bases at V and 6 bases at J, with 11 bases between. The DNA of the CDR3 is TGTGCCAGCAGTTACTCGTCAGGGCGCGCTGAAGCTTTCTTT. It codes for CASSYSSGRAEAFF.

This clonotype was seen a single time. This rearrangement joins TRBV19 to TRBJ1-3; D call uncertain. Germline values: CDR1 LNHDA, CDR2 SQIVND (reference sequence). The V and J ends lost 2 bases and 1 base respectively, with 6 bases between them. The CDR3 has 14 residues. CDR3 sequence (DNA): TGTGCCAGTAGTATATCGATTTCTGGAAACACCATATATTTT. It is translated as CASSISISGNTIYF.

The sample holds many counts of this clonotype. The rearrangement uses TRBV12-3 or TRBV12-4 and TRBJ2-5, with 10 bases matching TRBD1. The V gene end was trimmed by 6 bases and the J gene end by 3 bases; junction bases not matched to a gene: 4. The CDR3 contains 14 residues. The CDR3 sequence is CASSRGTGEETQYF. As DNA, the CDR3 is TGTGCCAGCAGCCGCGGGACAGGGGAAGAGACCCAGTACTTC.

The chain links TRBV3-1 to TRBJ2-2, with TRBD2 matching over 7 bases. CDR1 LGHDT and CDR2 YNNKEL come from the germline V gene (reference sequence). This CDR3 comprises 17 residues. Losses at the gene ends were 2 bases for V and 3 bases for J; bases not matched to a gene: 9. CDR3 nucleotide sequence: TGTGCCAGCAGCCAACCTAGGGGAGGGACGGACACCGGGGAGCTGTTTTTT. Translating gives CASSQPRGGTDTGELFF.

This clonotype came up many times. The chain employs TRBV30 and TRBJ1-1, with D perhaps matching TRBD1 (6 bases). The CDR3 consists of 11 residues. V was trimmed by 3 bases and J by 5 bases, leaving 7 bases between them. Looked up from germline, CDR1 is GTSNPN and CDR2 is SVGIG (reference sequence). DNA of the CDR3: TGTGCCTGGAGGACAGGTACTGAAGCTTTCTTT. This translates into CAWRTGTEAFF.

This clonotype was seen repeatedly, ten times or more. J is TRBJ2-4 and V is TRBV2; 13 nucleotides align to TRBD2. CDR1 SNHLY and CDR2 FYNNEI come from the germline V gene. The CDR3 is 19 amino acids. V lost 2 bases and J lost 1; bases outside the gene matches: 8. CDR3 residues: CASSERGLAGMGAKNIQYF. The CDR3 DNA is TGTGCCAGCAGTGAACGGGGACTAGCGGGAATGGGGGCCAAAAACATTCAGTACTTC.

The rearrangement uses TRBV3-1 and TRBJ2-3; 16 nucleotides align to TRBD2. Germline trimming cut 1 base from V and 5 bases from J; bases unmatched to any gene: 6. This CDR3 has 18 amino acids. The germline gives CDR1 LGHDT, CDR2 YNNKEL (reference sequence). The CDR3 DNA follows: TGTGCCAGCAGCCAAGTGGGACTAGCGGGAGGGCCTGAAGATACGCAGTATTTT. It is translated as CASSQVGLAGGPEDTQYF.

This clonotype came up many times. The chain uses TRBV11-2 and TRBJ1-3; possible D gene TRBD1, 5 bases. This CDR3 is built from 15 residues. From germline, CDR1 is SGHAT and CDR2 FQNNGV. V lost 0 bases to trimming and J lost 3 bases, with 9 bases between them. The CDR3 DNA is TGTGCCAGCAGCTTAGAGGCAGACAGTGGAAACACCATATATTTT. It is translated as CASSLEADSGNTIYF.

The chain's CDR3 is CATSDSQREHQFF. CDR3 bases: TGTGCCACCAGTGATTCTCAGCGGGAGCACCAGTTCTTC. The chain combines TRBV24-1 with TRBJ2-1; 8 bases align to TRBD2. CDR1 KGHDR and CDR2 SFDVKD come from the germline V gene. V shed 2 bases, J shed 13 bases, and the junction held 6 bases outside the gene matches. The CDR3 is made up of 13 amino acids.

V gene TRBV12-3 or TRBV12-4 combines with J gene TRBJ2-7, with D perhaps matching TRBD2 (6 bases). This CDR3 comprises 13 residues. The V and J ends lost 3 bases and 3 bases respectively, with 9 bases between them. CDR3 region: CASSLGLNYEQYF. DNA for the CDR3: TGTGCCAGCAGTTTGGGACTCAACTACGAGCAGTACTTC.

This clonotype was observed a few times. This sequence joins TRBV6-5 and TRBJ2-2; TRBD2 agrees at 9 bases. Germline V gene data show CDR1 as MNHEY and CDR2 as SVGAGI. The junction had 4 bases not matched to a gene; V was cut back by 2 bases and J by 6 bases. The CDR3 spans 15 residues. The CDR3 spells CASSYRGGRAGELFF. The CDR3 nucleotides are TGTGCCAGCAGTTACCGGGGCGGGAGGGCCGGGGAGCTGTTTTTT.